This entry describes one T cell receptor beta chain. This clonotype showed up many times. The antigen it recognizes is unknown. It has no much larger one-base neighbor in the sample; base qualities were not kept. The data were taken from a study of T-cell reconstitution after alpha-beta-depleted transplantation in children (dated by TCRdb to the mid-2010s). About the full investigation: The study quantitatively tracked T-cell immune reconstitution after TCRalphabeta/CD19-depleted allogeneic hematopoietic cell transplantation in children using TCR repertoire profiling. What the authors observed across the whole study: Apparently early alphabetaT-cell count recovery about two months after transplant reportedly relied on only several hundred rapidly expanded clones derived from non-depleted graft cells. The frequencies of hyperexpanded clones fell over the following months, and after one year, T-cell counts and TCRbeta diversity were mostly attributed to newly produced T cells. In some patients, the high TCRbeta diversity seen at day 60 was put down to recipient T cells and intrathymic progenitors that had survived conditioning.

Receptors were amplified or captured by PCR. The instrument was an Illumina HiSeq 2500. Molecular barcoding was employed in the preparation of TCR libraries, with unique molecular identifiers being used to normalize TCRbeta repertoire quantification. TCRdb applied fastp at Q25 and MiXCR to the public reads, then kept only in-frame beta chains. Each entry merges the rows of one CDR3 protein and shows their most common DNA and genes. This sample is represented by 200,000 to 250,000 distinct CDR3 sequences; about a tenth of them were singletons. The ten largest account for roughly 28% of the sample. The label giving this sample's treatment or condition can be read as: allogeneic hematopoietic cell transplantation with graft depleted of TCRalphabeta T cells and CD19 B cells. Transplant recipients were children who received TCRalphabeta/CD19-depleted allogeneic hematopoietic cell grafts. CDR1 and CDR2, looked up from the germline V gene, are SGHTA and FQGNSA. Trimming accounts for 2 bases at V and 1 base at J, while the number of junction bases matched to no gene is 3. Measured from the cysteine to the phenylalanine, the CDR3 is 16 residues long. This entry keeps only the CDR3 DNA: 48 bases, framed from base 1.

This sample comprised PBMCs, obtained before TCRalphabeta/CD19-depleted stem cell transplant. The chain employs TRBV7-2 and TRBJ2-3, and 10 junction bases match TRBD2. The clonotype originates from a child under two years old with acute myeloid leukemia, due to receive a stem cell transplant. The bases are TGTGCCAGCAGCTTATTTCTAGCGGGAGGCACAGATACGCAGTATTTT. Its protein product is CASSLFLAGGTDTQYF.